This T cell receptor beta chain originates from a study of cytomegalovirus exposure and HLA in healthy donors. Study-level findings and limits: Immune exposure information comprised only CMV serostatus.

Trimming took off 5 bases at V and 0 bases at J, with 13 bases between the two ends. The germline V gene encodes CDR1 MNHNY and CDR2 SVGAGI (reference sequence). The CDR3 is 15 amino acids. Turning to this clone: Antigen: not known.

The PCR ran on 60 Vbeta and 13 Jbeta primers. Assay used: immunoSEQ multiplex PCR; TCRdb lists only in-frame clones, some missing. The sample records about 150,000 clones, around 84% being singletons. Sequencing used PBMCs. V gene TRBV6-6 combines with J gene TRBJ1-1, with D possibly being TRBD1 (6 bases). The clonotype originates from a man between 18 and 29 years old in good health and CMV-seronegative. The CDR3 sequence is CASSGRDTLNTEAFF. Written as DNA, the CDR3 is TGTGCCAGCAGTGGCCGGGACACACTGAACACTGAAGCTTTCTTT.